This T cell receptor beta chain appears in the sequencing data of a study of T cell responses to AZD1222 COVID-19 vaccine. General observations from the study: Repertoires were sampled only after the peak T cell response.

Generated by immunoSEQ multiplex PCR, the TCRdb table keeps only in-frame clones and is missing some. The data show more than 90,000 clones, around 85% seen once. With respect to this clone: Its matching antigen is unknown.

CDR1 and CDR2 from the germline V gene are GTSNPN and SVGIG (reference sequence). The CDR3 contains 14 residues. Trimming cost V 4 bases and J 0 bases, with 9 bases left between them. The sequences come from peripheral blood, collected 28 days after the second AZD1222 dose. The chain uses TRBV30 and TRBJ2-2; D is perhaps TRBD1 or TRBD2 (5 bases each). The receptor was derived from an adult who received the AZD1222 COVID-19 vaccine. As DNA, the CDR3 is TGTGCCTGGACTCCGGGGCCGAACACCGGGGAGCTGTTTTTT. Its protein product is CAWTPGPNTGELFF.